This is a list of T cell receptor beta chains from one sample in a study of cytomegalovirus exposure and HLA in healthy donors. Generated by immunoSEQ multiplex PCR, the TCRdb table keeps only in-frame clones and is missing some. The sample consists of 140,000 or so clones, 75% to 80% of them appearing once. Source material: PBMCs. These receptors originate from a young woman in good health and CMV-seronegative. The CDR3 runs from the conserved cysteine through the conserved F or W. The D gene is left open where the match is weak. Clone size is shown for a subset of rows, as once, few, many or a class of expanded clone.

d_gene	abundance	v_gene	j_gene	CDR3nt	CDR3aa
.	.	TRBV30	TRBJ2-7	TGTGCCTGGAGTGTAGGGGGGGTCTCCTACGAGCAGTACTTC	CAWSVGGVSYEQYF
.	.	TRBV18	TRBJ2-2	TGTGCCAGCTCACCCGTGTCCGGTACCACGAACACCGGGGAGCTGTTTTTT	CASSPVSGTTNTGELFF
.	few	TRBV9	TRBJ2-3	TGTGCCAGCAGCGTAGACAGAGATACGCAGTATTTT	CASSVDRDTQYF
.	.	TRBV6-4	TRBJ2-3	TGTGCCAGCAGTGACTCGACTAAGAGCACAGATACGCAGTATTTT	CASSDSTKSTDTQYF
.	.	TRBV4-3	TRBJ1-3	TGCGCCAGCAGCCAAGATAGACACCCTGGAAACACCATATATTTT	CASSQDRHPGNTIYF
TRBD2	.	TRBV7-2	TRBJ2-7	TGTGCCAGCAGCTTAGCGTGGAGCGGGGGTTTCTCCTACGAGCAGTACTTC	CASSLAWSGGFSYEQYF
.	.	TRBV9	TRBJ1-1	TGTGCCAGCAGCGTCAGTGGGGCTTTCGCTGAAGCTTTCTTT	CASSVSGAFAEAFF
.	.	TRBV28	TRBJ1-4	TGTGCCAGCAGCCCCTTCCCAACTAATGAAAAACTGTTTTTT	CASSPFPTNEKLFF
.	once	TRBV4-1	TRBJ1-5	TGCGCCAGCAGCCAAGAGGCGGCAGGGCACCAGCCCCAGCATTTT	CASSQEAAGHQPQHF
TRBD1	once	TRBV14	TRBJ2-7	TGTGCCAGCAGTCCGAACAGGGGCGATGACGAGCAGTACTTC	CASSPNRGDDEQYF
TRBD2	.	TRBV5-4	TRBJ2-7	TGTGCCAGCAAGGCGGGGGGAACCTACGAGCAGTACTTC	CASKAGGTYEQYF
.	.	TRBV2	TRBJ1-1	TGTGCCAGCAGTCTAGGGGTACCTACCTCCGCGTGGGGCACTGAAGCTTTCTTT	CASSLGVPTSAWGTEAFF
TRBD1	few	TRBV5-6	TRBJ1-2	TGTGCCAGCAGTGGGCCCGGGGACAGCTCCTATGGCTACACCTTC	CASSGPGDSSYGYTF
TRBD2	.	TRBV11-2	TRBJ2-1	TGTGCCAGCAGCGAGAGGACTAGCTATGCCGGCGGGTTCTTC	CASSERTSYAGGFF
.	.	TRBV7-6	TRBJ2-7	TGTGCCAGCAGCCAGGGGGGAGACGGATACGAGCAGTACTTC	CASSQGGDGYEQYF
TRBD1	.	TRBV5-6	TRBJ1-1	TGTGCCAGCCTCTACCGGGACAGGGGGCGTTCGGCTGAAGCTTTCTTT	CASLYRDRGRSAEAFF
TRBD1	.	TRBV5-1	TRBJ2-3	TGCGCCAGCAGCCCAGGGACAGAAGACACAGATACGCAGTATTTT	CASSPGTEDTDTQYF
.	.	TRBV7-9	TRBJ2-2	TGTGCCAGCAGCTCGACAGATGGCACCGGGGAGCTGTTTTTT	CASSSTDGTGELFF
.	.	TRBV6-1	TRBJ2-5	TGTGCCAGCACACTCTCATCAGGAGAGACCCAGTACTTC	CASTLSSGETQYF
.	.	TRBV9	TRBJ2-7	TGTGCCAGCAGCGTATTCCCAGGGGAGGGCGAGCAGTACTTC	CASSVFPGEGEQYF
.	.	TRBV11-2	TRBJ2-5	TGTGCCAGCAGCTCCTATTCTTCAGGGTACCAAGAGACCCAGTACTTC	CASSSYSSGYQETQYF
.	.	TRBV7-2	TRBJ1-6	TGTGCCAGCAGCGGGGGCACAACCTATAATTCACCCCTCCACTTT	CASSGGTTYNSPLHF
.	.	TRBV5-7	TRBJ1-6	TGTGCCAGGGGGGGGGTTGGGACCTATAATTCACCCCTCCACTTT	CARGGVGTYNSPLHF
TRBD2	.	TRBV14	TRBJ2-5	TGTGCCAGCAGCCAAGTGGCGGGAGCGGCTCAAGAGACCCAGTACTTC	CASSQVAGAAQETQYF
.	.	TRBV10-3	TRBJ2-1	TGTGCCATCAGTGTCGGACACCCGAGAGATGAGCAGTTCTTC	CAISVGHPRDEQFF
TRBD1	few	TRBV7-3	TRBJ2-2	TGTGCCAGCAGACTGACAGGGGACACTTCGAACACCGGGGAGCTGTTTTTT	CASRLTGDTSNTGELFF